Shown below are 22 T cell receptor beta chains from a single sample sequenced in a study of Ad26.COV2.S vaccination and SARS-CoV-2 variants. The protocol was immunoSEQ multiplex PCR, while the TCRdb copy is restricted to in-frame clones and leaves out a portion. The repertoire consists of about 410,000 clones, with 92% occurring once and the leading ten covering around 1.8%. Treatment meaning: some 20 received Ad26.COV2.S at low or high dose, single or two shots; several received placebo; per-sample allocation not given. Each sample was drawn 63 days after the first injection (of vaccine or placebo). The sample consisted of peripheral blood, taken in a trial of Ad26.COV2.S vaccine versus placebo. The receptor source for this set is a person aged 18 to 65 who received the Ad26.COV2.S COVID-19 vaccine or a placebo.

The CDR3 region is CASTNLASGKETQYF. The CDR3 nucleotides are TGTGCCAGTACCAATTTGGCTAGCGGGAAAGAGACCCAGTACTTC. The V gene is TRBV19, the J gene TRBJ2-5, with TRBD2 identical over 9 bases. V gave up 7 bases and J gave up 3 bases; unmatched junction bases: 9. Looked up from germline, CDR1 is LNHDA and CDR2 is SQIVND (reference sequence). This CDR3 spans 15 amino acids.

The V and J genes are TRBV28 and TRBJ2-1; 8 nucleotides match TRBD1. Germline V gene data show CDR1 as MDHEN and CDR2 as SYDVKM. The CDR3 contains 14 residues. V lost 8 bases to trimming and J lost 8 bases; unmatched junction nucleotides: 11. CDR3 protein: CASETRQGRDEQFF. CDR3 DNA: TGTGCCAGCGAAACCCGACAGGGGCGGGATGAGCAGTTCTTC.

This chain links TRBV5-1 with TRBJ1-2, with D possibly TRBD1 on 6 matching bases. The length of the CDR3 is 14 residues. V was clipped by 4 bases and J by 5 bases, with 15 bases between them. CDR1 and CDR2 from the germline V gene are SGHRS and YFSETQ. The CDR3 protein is CASSQPGEGYGYTF. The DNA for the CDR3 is TGCGCCAGCAGCCAGCCAGGGGAGGGTTATGGCTACACCTTC.

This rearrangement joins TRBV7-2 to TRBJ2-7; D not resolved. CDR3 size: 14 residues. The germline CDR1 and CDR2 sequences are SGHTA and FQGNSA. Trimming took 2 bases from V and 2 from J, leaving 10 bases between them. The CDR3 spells CASSLLTGPYEQYF. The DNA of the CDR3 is TGTGCCAGCAGCTTATTGACCGGCCCCTACGAGCAGTACTTC.

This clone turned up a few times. The CDR3 coding sequence is TGTGCCAGCAGTTTCCCCTTAGGGGGAGATAGGTCCGGGGAGCTGTTTTTT. Amino acids: CASSFPLGGDRSGELFF. The rearrangement links TRBV7-6 to TRBJ2-2; maybe TRBD1 (6 bases). The CDR3 loop spans 17 amino acids. Trimming pared 6 bases from V and 6 bases from J, leaving 23 bases between. CDR1 SGHVS and CDR2 FNYEAQ come from the germline V gene.

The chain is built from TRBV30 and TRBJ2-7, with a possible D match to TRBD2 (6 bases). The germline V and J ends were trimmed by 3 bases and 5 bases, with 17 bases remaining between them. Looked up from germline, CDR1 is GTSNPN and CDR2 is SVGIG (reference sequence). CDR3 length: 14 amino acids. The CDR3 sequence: CAWRQRRGLNEQYF. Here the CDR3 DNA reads TGTGCCTGGAGACAACGGCGGGGCCTAAACGAGCAGTACTTC.

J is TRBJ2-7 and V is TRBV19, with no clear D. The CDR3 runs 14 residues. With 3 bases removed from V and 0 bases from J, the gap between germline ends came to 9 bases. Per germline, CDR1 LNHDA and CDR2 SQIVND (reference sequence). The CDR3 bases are TGTGCCAGTAGTATCAACTCCATCTCCTACGAGCAGTACTTC. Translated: CASSINSISYEQYF. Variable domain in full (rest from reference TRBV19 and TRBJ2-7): DGGITQSPKYLFRKEGQNVTLSCEQNLNHDAMYWYRQDPGQGLRLIYYSQIVNDFQKGDIAEGYSVSREKKESFPLTVTSAQKNPTAFYLCASSINSISYEQYFGPGTRLTVT.

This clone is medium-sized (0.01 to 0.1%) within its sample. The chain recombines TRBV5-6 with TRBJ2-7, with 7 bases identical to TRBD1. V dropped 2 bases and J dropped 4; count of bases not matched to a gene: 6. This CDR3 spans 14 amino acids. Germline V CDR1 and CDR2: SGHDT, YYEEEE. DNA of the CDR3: TGTGCCAGCAGCTTAGGGGGACAGTTTTACGAGCAGTACTTC. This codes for CASSLGGQFYEQYF.

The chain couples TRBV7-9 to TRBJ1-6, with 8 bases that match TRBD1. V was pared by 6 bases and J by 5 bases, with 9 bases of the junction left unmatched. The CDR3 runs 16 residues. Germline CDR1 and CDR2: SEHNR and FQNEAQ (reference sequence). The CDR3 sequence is CASSIRQGYDNSPLHF. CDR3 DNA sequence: TGTGCCAGCAGTATCAGACAGGGGTACGATAATTCACCCCTCCACTTT. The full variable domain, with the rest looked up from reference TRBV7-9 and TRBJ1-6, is DTGVSQNPRHKITKRGQNVTFRCDPISEHNRLYWYRQTLGQGPEFLTYFQNEAQLEKSRLLSDRFSAERPKGSFSTLEIQRTEQGDSAMYLCASSIRQGYDNSPLHFGNGTRLTVT.

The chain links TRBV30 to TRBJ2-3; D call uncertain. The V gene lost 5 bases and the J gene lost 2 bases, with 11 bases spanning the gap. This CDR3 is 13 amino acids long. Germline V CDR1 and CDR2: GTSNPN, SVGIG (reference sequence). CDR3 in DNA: TGTGCCTGGCTATTCCCCCCCACAGATACGCAGTATTTT. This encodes CAWLFPPTDTQYF.

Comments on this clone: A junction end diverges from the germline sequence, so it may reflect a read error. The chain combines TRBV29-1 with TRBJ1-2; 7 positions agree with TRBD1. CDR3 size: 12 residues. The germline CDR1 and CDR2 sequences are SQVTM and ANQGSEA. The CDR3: CSVTTSTGAIVF. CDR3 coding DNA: TGCAGCGTTACCACTTCTACAGGGGCCATCGTATTC.

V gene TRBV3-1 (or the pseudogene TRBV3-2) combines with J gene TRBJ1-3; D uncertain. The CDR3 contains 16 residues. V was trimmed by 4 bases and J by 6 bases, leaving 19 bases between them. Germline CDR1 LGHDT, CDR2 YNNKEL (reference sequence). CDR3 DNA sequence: TGTGCCAGCAGCCGCCACACCCGCGGGCTCCAAAACACCATATATTTT. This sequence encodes CASSRHTRGLQNTIYF.

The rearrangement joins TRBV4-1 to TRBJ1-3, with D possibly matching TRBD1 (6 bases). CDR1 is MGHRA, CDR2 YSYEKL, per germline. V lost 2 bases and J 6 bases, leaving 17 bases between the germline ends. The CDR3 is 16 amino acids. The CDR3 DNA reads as TGCGCCAGCAGCCAAACCTACAGGGCTGGATCAAACACCATATATTTT. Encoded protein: CASSQTYRAGSNTIYF.

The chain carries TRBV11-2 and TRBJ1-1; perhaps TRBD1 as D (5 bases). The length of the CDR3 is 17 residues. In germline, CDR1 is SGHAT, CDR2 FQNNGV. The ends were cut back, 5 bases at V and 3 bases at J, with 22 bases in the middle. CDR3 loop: CASSILGSWEGDTEAFF. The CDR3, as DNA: TGTGCCAGCAGCATCCTCGGGTCCTGGGAAGGGGACACTGAAGCTTTCTTT. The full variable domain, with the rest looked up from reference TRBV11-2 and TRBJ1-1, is EAGVAQSPRYKIIEKRQSVAFWCNPISGHATLYWYQQILGQGPKLLIQFQNNGVVDDSQLPKDRFSAERLKGVDSTLKIQPAKLEDSAVYLCASSILGSWEGDTEAFFGQGTRLTVV.

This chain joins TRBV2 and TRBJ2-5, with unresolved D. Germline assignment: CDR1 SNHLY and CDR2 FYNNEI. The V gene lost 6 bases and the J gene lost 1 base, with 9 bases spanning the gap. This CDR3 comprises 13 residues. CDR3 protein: CASSPQLQETQYF. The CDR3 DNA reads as TGTGCCAGCAGCCCCCAGCTCCAAGAGACCCAGTACTTC.

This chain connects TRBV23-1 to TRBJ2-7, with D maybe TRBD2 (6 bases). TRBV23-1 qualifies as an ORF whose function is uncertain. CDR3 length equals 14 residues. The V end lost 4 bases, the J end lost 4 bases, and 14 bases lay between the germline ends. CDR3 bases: TGCGCCAGCAGTCTCGGAGGGCCTTTTTACGAGCAGTACTTC. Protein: CASSLGGPFYEQYF.

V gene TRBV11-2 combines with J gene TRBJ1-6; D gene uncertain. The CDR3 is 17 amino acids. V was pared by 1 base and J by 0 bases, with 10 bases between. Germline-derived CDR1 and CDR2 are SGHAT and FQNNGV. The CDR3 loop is CASSLAGVGSYNSPLHF. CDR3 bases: TGTGCCAGCAGCTTAGCCGGGGTAGGCTCCTATAATTCACCCCTCCACTTT.

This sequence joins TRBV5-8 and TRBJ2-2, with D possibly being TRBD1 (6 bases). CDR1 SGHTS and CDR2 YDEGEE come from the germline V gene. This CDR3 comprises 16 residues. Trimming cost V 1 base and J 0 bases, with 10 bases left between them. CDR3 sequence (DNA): TGTGCCAGCAGCTTGACCGACAGGCCGAACACCGGGGAGCTGTTTTTT. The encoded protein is CASSLTDRPNTGELFF.

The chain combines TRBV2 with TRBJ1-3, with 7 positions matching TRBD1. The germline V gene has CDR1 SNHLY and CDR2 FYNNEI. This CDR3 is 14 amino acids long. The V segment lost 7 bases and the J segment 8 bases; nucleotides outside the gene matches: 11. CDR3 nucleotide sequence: TGTGCCAGCAAGCTCAGGGGGGTCGGGGACACCATATATTTT. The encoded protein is CASKLRGVGDTIYF.

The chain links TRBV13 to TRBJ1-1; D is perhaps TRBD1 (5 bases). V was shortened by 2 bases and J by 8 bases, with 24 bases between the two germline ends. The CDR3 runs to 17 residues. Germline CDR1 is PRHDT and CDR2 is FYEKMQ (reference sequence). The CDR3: CASSLSSWGRESYEAFF. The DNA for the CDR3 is TGTGCCAGCAGCTTATCCAGTTGGGGCAGGGAAAGCTACGAAGCTTTCTTT.

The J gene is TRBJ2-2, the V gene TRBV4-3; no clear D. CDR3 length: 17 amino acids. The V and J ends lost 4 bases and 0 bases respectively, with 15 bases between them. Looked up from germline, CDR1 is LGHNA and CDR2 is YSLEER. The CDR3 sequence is CASSRNPHRANTGELFF. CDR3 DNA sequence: TGCGCCAGCAGCCGAAACCCACATCGCGCGAACACCGGGGAGCTGTTTTTT.

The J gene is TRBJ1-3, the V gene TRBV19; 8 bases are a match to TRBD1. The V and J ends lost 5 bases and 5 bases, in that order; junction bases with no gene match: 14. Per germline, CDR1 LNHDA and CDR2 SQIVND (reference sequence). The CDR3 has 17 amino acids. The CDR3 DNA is TGTGCCAGTAGTCCAAACCGACAGGGGATATCCCGAAACACCATATATTTT. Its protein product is CASSPNRQGISRNTIYF. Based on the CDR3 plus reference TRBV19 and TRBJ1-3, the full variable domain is DGGITQSPKYLFRKEGQNVTLSCEQNLNHDAMYWYRQDPGQGLRLIYYSQIVNDFQKGDIAEGYSVSREKKESFPLTVTSAQKNPTAFYLCASSPNRQGISRNTIYFGEGSWLTVV.